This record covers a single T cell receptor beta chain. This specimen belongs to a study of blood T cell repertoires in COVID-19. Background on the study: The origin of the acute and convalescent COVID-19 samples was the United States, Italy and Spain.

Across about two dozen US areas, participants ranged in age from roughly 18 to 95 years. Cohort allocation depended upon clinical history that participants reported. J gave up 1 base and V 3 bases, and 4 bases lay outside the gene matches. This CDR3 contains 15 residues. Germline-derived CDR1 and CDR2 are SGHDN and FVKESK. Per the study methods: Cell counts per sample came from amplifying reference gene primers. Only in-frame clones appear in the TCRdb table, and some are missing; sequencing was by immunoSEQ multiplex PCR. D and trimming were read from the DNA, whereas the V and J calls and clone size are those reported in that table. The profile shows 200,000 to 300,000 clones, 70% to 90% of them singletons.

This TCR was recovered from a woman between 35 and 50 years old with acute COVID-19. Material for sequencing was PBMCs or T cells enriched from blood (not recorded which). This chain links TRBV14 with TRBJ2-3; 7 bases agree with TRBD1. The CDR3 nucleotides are TGTGCCAGCAGCCAGGCAGGGACAGGCACAGATACGCAGTATTTT. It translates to CASSQAGTGTDTQYF.